The 18 T cell receptor beta chains presented below share a single source sample, sequenced in a study of identical twins. TCRdb fed the 5' RACE reads into MiXCR, producing one record per CDR3 protein. The table has approximately 220,000 distinct CDR3 sequences, 7.5% seen once. These data are also associated with another study on yellow fever vaccine responses in identical twins.

Sequenced: memory (CD45RO+) T cells sorted from blood. The source is a woman under 30 in good health.

This clonotype was counted between two and nine times. The chain links TRBV12-3 or TRBV12-4 to TRBJ2-5; 7 bases match TRBD2. After removal of 1 base from V and 4 bases from J, the junction contained 9 bases not matched to a gene. The CDR3 extends over 16 amino acids. DNA for the CDR3: TGTGCCAGCAGTTTAGTTAAGGCGGGAGTCCGAGAGACCCAGTACTTC. Protein: CASSLVKAGVRETQYF.

This clonotype was counted at least ten times. V and J are TRBV4-1 and TRBJ2-3, with 10 bases aligning to TRBD2. Germline V gives CDR1 MGHRA, CDR2 YSYEKL. The V segment lost 1 base and the J segment 3 bases; nucleotides outside the gene matches: 13. CDR3 size: 19 residues. CDR3 protein: CASSQGGLAEIFWTDTQYF. The CDR3, as DNA: TGCGCCAGCAGCCAAGGTGGACTAGCGGAGATTTTTTGGACAGATACGCAGTATTTT.

This clonotype was picked up many times. The V gene is TRBV28, the J gene TRBJ2-3, with a possible D match to TRBD2 (6 bases). Per the germline V gene, CDR1 is MDHEN and CDR2 is SYDVKM. The CDR3 runs to 16 residues. V lost 4 bases, J lost 0 bases, and 14 bases lay in between. CDR3 nucleotides: TGTGCCAGCAGTTCAACCACCGGGACTAGCACAGATACGCAGTATTTT. Its protein is CASSSTTGTSTDTQYF.

Many counts were recorded for this clonotype. The chain combines TRBV12-3 or TRBV12-4 with TRBJ2-7; TRBD1 aligns across 8 bases. The V and J ends lost 3 bases and 5 bases, in that order; junction bases with no gene match: 15. The CDR3 spans 17 residues. The CDR3, as DNA: TGTGCCAGCAGTTTTTTTAGGACAGGGTCGGTTGTCCACGAGCAGTACTTC. It yields the protein CASSFFRTGSVVHEQYF.

This clonotype has ten or more counts. CDR3 bases: TGTGCCAGCAGTTTACGAAAGGGTTGGTCGTACGAGCAGTACTTC. The encoded protein is CASSLRKGWSYEQYF. The chain joins TRBV28 to TRBJ2-7; D is ambiguous. Germline V lookup: CDR1 MDHEN, CDR2 SYDVKM. The V end lost 2 bases, the J end lost 4 bases, and 15 bases lay between the germline ends. The CDR3 is 15 residues long.

The chain combines TRBV9 with TRBJ2-1; no reliable D call. Trimming cost V 0 bases and J 1 base, with 11 bases left between them. The germline V gene has CDR1 SGDLS and CDR2 YYNGEE. This CDR3 has 16 residues. DNA for the CDR3: TGTGCCAGCAGCGTAGAAGATACCCGATCCTACAATGAGCAGTTCTTC. Its translation is CASSVEDTRSYNEQFF.

The chain combines TRBV14 with TRBJ2-4; no definite D call. CDR1 is SGHDN and CDR2 is FVKESK in the germline V gene. The V and J ends lost 4 bases and 9 bases respectively, with 10 bases between them. The CDR3 contains 12 residues. The CDR3 bases are TGTGCCAGCAGCCCTAAGGGCGTCATTCAGTACTTC. As protein: CASSPKGVIQYF.

V usage is TRBV4-1 and J usage is TRBJ2-1; 8 bases fit TRBD2. Unmatched junction bases numbered 11, after V lost 4 bases and J lost 3 bases. Germline loops: CDR1 MGHRA, CDR2 YSYEKL. CDR3 size: 17 residues. CDR3 sequence reads: CASSPVRASGRYNEQFF. The CDR3 DNA follows: TGCGCCAGCAGCCCGGTAAGGGCTAGCGGGCGCTACAATGAGCAGTTCTTC.

This clonotype was seen a few times. The chain combines TRBV6-5 with TRBJ2-3; D perhaps matches TRBD2 (6 bases). Deletions cut 4 bases from V and 3 bases from J, with 20 bases between. Germline values: CDR1 MNHEY, CDR2 SVGAGI. This CDR3 comprises 17 residues. The CDR3 nucleotides read TGTGCCAGCAGTTCCCGGGTGGGCGGGATTAGGACAGATACGCAGTATTTT. It codes for CASSSRVGGIRTDTQYF.

In its sample, this clonotype was seen a few times. The chain uses TRBV3-1 and TRBJ2-3; 14 bases fit TRBD2. This CDR3 is built from 17 residues. After removal of 0 bases from V and 5 bases from J, the junction contained 4 bases not matched to a gene. CDR1 and CDR2 from the germline V gene are LGHDT and YNNKEL (reference sequence). In DNA, the CDR3 is TGTGCCAGCAGCCAAGAGGGAGGACTAGCGGGAGGAGATACGCAGTATTTT. This encodes CASSQEGGLAGGDTQYF.

This clonotype has only a few counts. The V call is TRBV6-2 or TRBV6-3, the J call TRBJ2-1, with 9 bases that match TRBD2. The length of the CDR3 is 15 residues. The germline V gene encodes CDR1 MNHEY and CDR2 SVGEGT. J gave up 8 bases and V 5 bases, and 10 bases lay outside the gene matches. In DNA form, the CDR3 reads TGTGCCAGCAGTACGGGGACTAGCAGTAGTGATGAGCAGTTCTTC. It translates to CASSTGTSSSDEQFF.

The table lists this clonotype with a few counts. The chain has TRBV7-2 and TRBJ1-3; TRBD1 matches at 7 bases. Losses at the gene ends were 5 bases for V and 0 bases for J; bases not matched to a gene: 7. The CDR3 sequence is 16 residues long. The germline V gene has CDR1 SGHTA and CDR2 FQGNSA. The CDR3 coding sequence is TGTGCCAGCAGCCTGGGACAGCCCCTCTCTGGAAACACCATATATTTT. Its translation is CASSLGQPLSGNTIYF.

This chain uses TRBV28 with TRBJ1-6; the match to TRBD1 covers 11 bases. The trim removed 5 bases at V and 9 bases at J, leaving 12 bases unmatched. This CDR3 spans 17 amino acids. The germline CDR1 and CDR2 sequences are MDHEN and SYDVKM. CDR3 nucleotide sequence: TGTGCCAGCAGTACCGGACAGGGGGCGGGCCTGCGTTCACCCCTCCACTTT. Encoded protein: CASSTGQGAGLRSPLHF.

This clonotype appeared many times. This rearrangement joins TRBV4-2 to TRBJ1-6; no clear D gene. The germline V gene has CDR1 LGHNA and CDR2 YNFKEQ. The CDR3 is 14 residues long. The V end lost 4 bases, the J end lost 5 bases, and 9 bases lay between the germline ends. CDR3 sequence (DNA): TGTGCCAGCAGCCCCGGCCAGCATAATTCACCCCTCCACTTT. This codes for CASSPGQHNSPLHF.

J is TRBJ2-2 and V is TRBV4-3; 10 bases map to TRBD2. This CDR3 region has 18 residues. J gave up 7 bases and V 5 bases, and 16 bases lay outside the gene matches. The germline V gene encodes CDR1 LGHNA and CDR2 YSLEER. CDR3 nucleotide sequence: TGCGCCAGCAGCAAGTTGCCCCTAGCGGGAGTATCCCACGGGGAGCTGTTTTTT. The encoded protein is CASSKLPLAGVSHGELFF.

This clonotype came up many times. The chain carries TRBV15 and TRBJ2-2, with TRBD1 matching 7 bases. Unmatched junction bases numbered 10, after V lost 8 bases and J lost 4 bases. Germline-derived CDR1 and CDR2 are LNHNV and YYDKDF (reference sequence). This CDR3 has 15 amino acids. CDR3 sequence reads: CATVNDRVTTGELFF. In DNA, the CDR3 is TGTGCCACCGTTAATGACAGGGTTACCACCGGGGAGCTGTTTTTT.

This clonotype was recorded many times. The chain links TRBV4-2 to TRBJ2-1, with 8 positions matching TRBD2. V lost 0 bases and J lost 2; bases outside the gene matches: 3. Germline CDR1 is LGHNA and CDR2 is YNFKEQ. This CDR3 is 16 amino acids long. DNA of the CDR3: TGTGCCAGCAGCCAAGAAATCGGGGGGGCCTACAATGAGCAGTTCTTC. This translates into CASSQEIGGAYNEQFF.

This chain uses TRBV10-3 with TRBJ2-1; D is ambiguous. Germline lookup yields CDR1 ENHRY and CDR2 SYGVKD. This CDR3 contains 12 residues. The V and J ends lost 0 bases and 7 bases respectively, with 4 bases between them. CDR3 region: CAISESRNEQFF. CDR3 DNA: TGTGCCATCAGTGAGTCACGGAATGAGCAGTTCTTC.